This T cell receptor beta chain came from a study of blood T cell repertoires in COVID-19 (TCRdb year 2020). A note on the overall study: Samples from collaborators originated in the United States, Italy and Spain and spanned both the acute and convalescent phases of COVID-19. A freely available public database, intended as a resource for researchers studying the immune response to SARS-CoV-2, is where the repertoires were released. A de-identified subject ID, COVID-19 status, age in years and sex were almost always included in the sample metadata. Where available, HLA class I and class II types were taken from metadata supplied by the sample provider and were not determined by assay-based typing. The dataset comprised deeply sampled blood TCRbeta repertoires from subjects exposed to, actively infected with, or recovered from COVID-19. The material from the prospective study consisted of cDNA or gDNA derived from T cells, B-cell-depleted T cells, or PBMCs. Samples came from the ongoing ImmuneRACE study (first 160 participants) plus 1,254 subjects from 6 global collaborators. Broad study findings and their caveats: The amount of clinical and demographic metadata varied by source and participant and was provided uncurated.

As for this clone: Its antigen specificity is not known. There are no base qualities to consult, and no much larger clone falls within one base.

TCRbeta CDR3 regions were amplified from genomic DNA using the immunoSEQ Assay, a bias-controlled multiplex PCR. In the authors' own workflow: Within the assay, amplification of reference gene primers was used to estimate how many nucleated cells each sample contained. To quantify the absolute abundance of each unique TCRbeta CDR3 rearrangement, sequence reads were collapsed and filtered. For each sample, productive Simpson clonality was calculated as the square root of Simpson's diversity index over productive rearrangements. Held by TCRdb, this immuneACCESS table contains in-frame sequences only and omits some clones. Under half of the omission traces to an unresolved V gene where checked; the cause of the rest is unknown. Clonal size and the V and J genes are those of that table, whereas D and trimming came from the DNA. The sample table holds 100,000 to 150,000 clones, of which approximately 86% were seen once. The ten largest clonotypes hold approximately 2.2% of the sample.

Enrolling through a virtual design, the prospective study's participants ranged in age from roughly 18 to 89 years and lived across roughly 24 United States geographic areas. In the prospective study, cohorts were assigned on the basis of participant-reported clinical history obtained from a screening survey and a study questionnaire. Recovered participants in ImmuneRACE Cohort 3 were defined by two consecutive negative NP/OP PCR tests, clearance by a healthcare professional, or resolution of symptoms. Each participant in the prospective study had whole blood, serum and a nasopharyngeal or oropharyngeal swab collected by mobile phlebotomists. Prospective study participants could optionally give additional blood draws and questionnaires over a 2-month period. Before DNA extraction, prospective study blood samples were shipped either frozen or at room temperature. From its cysteine to its phenylalanine, the CDR3 spans 14 amino acids. Solely the CDR3 DNA is kept, with 42 bases framed from the first base. The germline V gene (reference sequence) sets CDR1 to SGHAT and CDR2 to FQDESV. A distance of 15 bases separates the germline ends of V and J, which lose 8 bases and 5 bases respectively.

Sequenced sample: PBMCs or T cells enriched from blood (not recorded which). The sequence was obtained from a woman aged 45-60 years who had recovered from COVID-19. Recombination linked TRBV11-1 to TRBJ2-2, with TRBD2 perhaps the D gene, on 6 matching bases. The DNA sequence follows: TGTGCCAGCCTTCGGCGGGGTGGTACCGGGGAGCTGTTTTTT. It translates as CASLRRGGTGELFF. The CDR3, completed at both ends by the reference TRBV11-1 and TRBJ2-2 genes, gives the full variable domain EAEVAQSPRYKITEKSQAVAFWCDPISGHATLYWYRQILGQGPELLVQFQDESVVDDSQLPKDRFSAERLKGVDSTLKIQPAELGDSAMYLCASLRRGGTGELFFGEGSRLTVL.